Listed below are T cell receptor beta chains from one sample, sequenced in a study of cytomegalovirus exposure and HLA in healthy donors. Sequencing used immunoSEQ multiplex PCR; TCRdb keeps in-frame clones, though not all of them. The table has around 120,000 clones, about 74% seen once; the top ten hold approximately 2.5%. Input material: PBMCs. These receptors were collected from a woman aged 40 to 50 in good health and CMV-seropositive. Each CDR3 is given with its conserved first and last residue. A D gene is named only where the DNA matches it firmly. Expanded clones get a size class; other rows say once, few or many, or leave the size out.

TRBD1,TRBV2,TRBJ1-6,.,CASTRGQGYSPLHF,TGTGCCAGCACCCGAGGACAGGGCTATTCACCCCTCCACTTT
.,TRBV6-4,TRBJ2-1,.,CASSVTSRNEQFF,TGTGCCAGCAGTGTAACTAGTCGGAATGAGCAGTTCTTC
.,TRBV4-2,TRBJ1-5,.,CASSQDGQPNQPQHF,TGTGCCAGCAGCCAAGATGGACAGCCTAATCAGCCCCAGCATTTT
TRBD1,TRBV18,TRBJ1-1,.,CASSRDRGGENTEAFF,TGTGCCAGCTCGCGGGACAGGGGGGGGGAAAACACTGAAGCTTTCTTT
TRBD1,TRBV19,TRBJ1-1,.,CASSSRDRGAWTEAFF,TGTGCCAGTAGTTCCCGGGACAGGGGGGCCTGGACTGAAGCTTTCTTT
.,TRBV2,TRBJ2-4,few,CASSEQGKGYIQYF,TGTGCCAGCAGTGAACAGGGGAAGGGGTACATTCAGTACTTC
.,TRBV14,TRBJ2-7,.,CASSPTRAVGYISYEQYF,TGTGCCAGCAGCCCCACCAGGGCGGTTGGGTACATATCCTACGAGCAGTACTTC
.,TRBV7-9,TRBJ2-5,.,CASSLDGGVGTQYF,TGTGCCAGCAGCTTAGACGGAGGGGTGGGGACCCAGTACTTC
.,TRBV19,TRBJ1-3,.,CASSPTGNTIYF,TGTGCCAGTAGTCCCACTGGAAACACCATATATTTT
TRBD2,TRBV7-2,TRBJ2-7,once,CASSFPGLGSYEQYF,TGTGCCAGCAGCTTCCCGGGACTAGGATCCTACGAGCAGTACTTC